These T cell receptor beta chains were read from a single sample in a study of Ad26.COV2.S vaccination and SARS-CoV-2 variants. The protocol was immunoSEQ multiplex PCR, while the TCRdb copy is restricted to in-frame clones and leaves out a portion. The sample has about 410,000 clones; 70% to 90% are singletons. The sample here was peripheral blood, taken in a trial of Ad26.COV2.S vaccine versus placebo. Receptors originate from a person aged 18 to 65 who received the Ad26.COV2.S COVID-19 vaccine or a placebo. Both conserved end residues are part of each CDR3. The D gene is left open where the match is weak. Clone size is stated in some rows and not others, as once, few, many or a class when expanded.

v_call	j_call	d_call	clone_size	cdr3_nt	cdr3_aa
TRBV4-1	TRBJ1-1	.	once	TGCGCCAGCAGCCAAGTGCCCGAAGCTTTCTTT	CASSQVPEAFF
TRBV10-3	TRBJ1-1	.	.	TGTGCCATCCGCGACGCGTTGGGGGGAGACGCTGAAGCTTTCTTT	CAIRDALGGDAEAFF
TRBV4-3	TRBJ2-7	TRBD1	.	TGCGCCAGCAGCCAAGACTGGACAGGGAACTACGAGCAGTACTTC	CASSQDWTGNYEQYF
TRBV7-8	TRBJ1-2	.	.	TGTGCCAGCAGCGGGAGACAGGACGGAATTGGTGGCTACACCTTC	CASSGRQDGIGGYTF
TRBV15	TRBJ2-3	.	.	TGTGCCACCAGCAGAAGGACGAGCGGTAGCACAGATACGCAGTATTTT	CATSRRTSGSTDTQYF
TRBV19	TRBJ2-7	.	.	TGTGCCAGTAGTGTCGAATACGAGCAGTACTTC	CASSVEYEQYF
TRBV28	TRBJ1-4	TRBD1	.	TGTGCCAGCACGGGGACAGGGAAACTTGAAAAACTGTTTTTT	CASTGTGKLEKLFF
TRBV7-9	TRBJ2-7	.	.	TGTGCCAGCAGCTTCCAGGACTACGAGCAGTACTTC	CASSFQDYEQYF
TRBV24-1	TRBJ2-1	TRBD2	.	TGTGCCACCAGCGCTCTAAGACCGGGACTAGCGGGAGGGCTCTCCTACAATGAGCAGTTCTTC	CATSALRPGLAGGLSYNEQFF
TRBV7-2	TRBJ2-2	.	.	TGTGCCAGCAGCGCGCATAGCGGGAACACCGGGGAGCTGTTTTTT	CASSAHSGNTGELFF
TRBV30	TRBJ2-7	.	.	TGTGCCTGGAGTGCCGGCACGAACATCAGAGCTGCCTACGAGCAGTACTTC	CAWSAGTNIRAAYEQYF
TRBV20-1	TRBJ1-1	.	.	TGCAGTGCTCCAGCTAACACTGAAGCTTTCTTT	CSAPANTEAFF
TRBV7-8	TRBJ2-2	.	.	TGTGCCAGCAGCTTAGGGGGATCAAGGGGGAACACCGGGGAGCTGTTTTTT	CASSLGGSRGNTGELFF